The clone carrying this T cell receptor beta chain was seen more than once but under ten times. What was sequenced were expressed TCRB transcripts, since all of the isolated RNA had been reverse transcribed. Clones were read by immunoSEQ multiplex PCR, and TCRdb kept only the in-frame ones, dropping some. The sample has approximately 150,000 clones, 9.5% to 10% seen once. The CDR3 totals 16 residues. Germline V gene lookup returns CDR1 SEHNR and CDR2 FQNEAQ (reference sequence). The V end was cut by 2 bases, the J end by 12 bases, with 20 bases between. The entry originates in a study of beta chain features in type 1 diabetes.

V is TRBV7-9 and J is TRBJ1-6; D not certain. The source of this sequence is a woman in her thirties or forties in good health. Sequencing input: central memory CD4+ T cells from blood. CDR3: CASSLRGSAVIQPLHF. The DNA for the CDR3 is TGTGCCAGCAGCTTAAGAGGTTCAGCAGTAATTCAACCCCTCCACTTT.